These T cell receptor beta chains were read from a single sample in a study of blood T cell repertoires in COVID-19. The method was immunoSEQ multiplex PCR; TCRdb's version includes in-frame clones alone and lacks a portion of them. The sample lists 90,000 to 150,000 clones; 85% were seen once. Input material: peripheral blood. The source is an elderly man with acute or convalescent COVID-19. The CDR3 runs from the conserved cysteine through the conserved F or W. Fields, in order: V gene, clone size, D gene, J gene, CDR3 DNA, CDR3 protein. The D gene is left open where the match is weak. Not all rows give a size; the values are once, few, many and, for expanded clones, a class.

TRBV7-9	few	TRBD2	TRBJ2-7	TGTGCCAGCAGCGGTCCGGGACTAGCGGGAAGCGAGCAGTACTTC	CASSGPGLAGSEQYF
TRBV15	.	.	TRBJ2-1	TGTGCCACCAAGAGTGGCCGTGCGGCAGTGGGAGATGAGCAGTTCTTC	CATKSGRAAVGDEQFF
TRBV24-1	.	TRBD1	TRBJ2-5	TGTGCCACCAGTGATACAAACAGGGGATACCAAGAGACCCAGTACTTC	CATSDTNRGYQETQYF
TRBV7-9	.	.	TRBJ1-1	TGTGCCAGCAGCGCTTTGGGGGGACTCACGAACACCCCTGAAGCTTTCTTT	CASSALGGLTNTPEAFF
TRBV3-1/TRBV3-2	once	TRBD1	TRBJ1-1	TGTGCCAGCAGCGTCCAACAGGGGCGGGGAGGAGCTTTCTTT	CASSVQQGRGGAFF
TRBV7-9	.	TRBD1	TRBJ2-3	TGTGCCAGCAGCTTTCTCAGGGGGCAGACAGATACGCAGTATTTT	CASSFLRGQTDTQYF
TRBV6-5	.	TRBD1	TRBJ2-5	TGTGCCAGCAGTTACCCACAGGGGGGACAAGAGACCCAGTACTTC	CASSYPQGGQETQYF
TRBV10-3	.	.	TRBJ2-1	TGTGCCATCAGTGAGGACCCCTGGAGTGATGAGCAGTTCTTC	CAISEDPWSDEQFF
TRBV10-1	.	.	TRBJ2-2	TGCGCCAGCAGAAGGACTAACCTAGACACCGGGGAGCTGTTTTTT	CASRRTNLDTGELFF
TRBV27	.	.	TRBJ1-5	TGTGCCAGCAGCCCTACAGGGCTCAGCAATCAGCCCCAGCATTTT	CASSPTGLSNQPQHF
TRBV12-3/TRBV12-4	.	TRBD1	TRBJ1-2	TGTGCCAGCAGGGGGACAGCGTATGGCTACACCTTC	CASRGTAYGYTF
TRBV3-1/TRBV3-2	.	.	TRBJ1-6	TGTGCCAGCAGCGGGGACTCCACCGGGGTGGGTAATTCACCCCTCCACTTT	CASSGDSTGVGNSPLHF
TRBV3-1/TRBV3-2	few	.	TRBJ2-7	TGTGCCAGCAGCCAACTCGGCGGGACGTCGGACTTC	CASSQLGGTSDF
TRBV10-3	.	.	TRBJ1-3	TGTGCCATCAGTGGGAGACTGAGCTCTGGAAACACCATATATTTT	CAISGRLSSGNTIYF
TRBV9	.	TRBD1	TRBJ1-6	TGTGCCAGCAGCCCTAGAGACAGGGACCAGGTTTCACCCCTCCACTTT	CASSPRDRDQVSPLHF
TRBV3-1/TRBV3-2	.	.	TRBJ1-2	TGTGCCAGCAGCCGGTCAGGCGGGGACTATGGCTACACCTTC	CASSRSGGDYGYTF
TRBV9	few	TRBD1	TRBJ1-6	TGTGCCAGCAGCGTAACAGGGGATAATTCACCCCTCCACTTT	CASSVTGDNSPLHF
TRBV19	.	TRBD1	TRBJ2-1	TGTGCCAGTAGTATAAGAGGACAGGGGGCGATTACATCCTACAATGAGCAGTTCTTC	CASSIRGQGAITSYNEQFF
TRBV7-2	once	TRBD1	TRBJ1-1	TGTGCCAGCAGCCTGGGACAGGGGAACACTGAAGCTTTCTTT	CASSLGQGNTEAFF
TRBV5-1	.	.	TRBJ1-1	TGCGCCAGCAGCTTGCAGGTTCTTAGTACTGAAGCTTTCTTT	CASSLQVLSTEAFF
TRBV20-1	.	TRBD2	TRBJ2-7	TGCAGTGCTAGTACCCAGCGGGGGTCCTACGAGCAGTACTTC	CSASTQRGSYEQYF
TRBV5-1	.	TRBD1	TRBJ1-4	TGCGCCAGCAGCTCACAGGGGTGGGAAAAACTGTTTTTT	CASSSQGWEKLFF
TRBV11-3	.	.	TRBJ2-2	TGTGCCAGCAGCTGGGACTCCCTTGGCGACACCGGGGAGCTGTTTTTT	CASSWDSLGDTGELFF
TRBV5-5	.	TRBD2	TRBJ2-1	TGTGCCAGCAGCCCTGGACTAGCGGGGGCCTACAATGAGCAGTTCTTC	CASSPGLAGAYNEQFF
TRBV3-1/TRBV3-2	.	TRBD1	TRBJ1-2	TGTGCCAGCAGCCAAGTACAGGGGAGAGATGGCTACACCTTC	CASSQVQGRDGYTF
TRBV15	.	.	TRBJ1-5	TGTGCCACCAGCAGAGAACGAGGGAGCAATCAGCCCCAGCATTTT	CATSRERGSNQPQHF
TRBV6-5	.	TRBD1	TRBJ1-1	TGTGCCAGCAGGGCAACAGGGGGCAGCACTGAAGCTTTCTTT	CASRATGGSTEAFF
TRBV15	.	TRBD2	TRBJ2-2	TGTGCCACCAGCAGAGATCTGAGTAGCGGGAGGGCCGGGGAGCTGTTTTTT	CATSRDLSSGRAGELFF
TRBV24-1	.	.	TRBJ1-2	TGTGCCACCAGTGATGCGAATCCCCTCGACAGGAACTATGGCTACACCTTC	CATSDANPLDRNYGYTF
TRBV7-9	few	TRBD1	TRBJ2-3	TGTGCCAGCAGCTTAGCGGTGACAGGGTTAGGCACAGATACGCAGTATTTT	CASSLAVTGLGTDTQYF
TRBV2	.	.	TRBJ1-5	TGTGCCAGCAACATCCAGGGATTCAGCAATCAGCCCCAGCATTTT	CASNIQGFSNQPQHF
TRBV5-1	.	.	TRBJ1-1	TGCGCCAGCAGCTCAATTGAGGGGAGGGCTGAAGCTTTCTTT	CASSSIEGRAEAFF
TRBV5-4	.	.	TRBJ1-1	TGTGCCAGCAGCTTGGACCAGGGTGAAGCTTTCTTT	CASSLDQGEAFF
TRBV3-1/TRBV3-2	.	TRBD1	TRBJ1-5	TGTGCCAGCAGCCAGACGACCGGGACAGGGGTTCAGCCCCAGCATTTT	CASSQTTGTGVQPQHF
TRBV13	.	TRBD1	TRBJ2-7	TGTGCCAGCAGCCCCCTAGGGACAGCCACCTACGAGCAGTACTTC	CASSPLGTATYEQYF
TRBV3-1/TRBV3-2	.	.	TRBJ2-7	TGTGCCAGCAGCCTAAATCCCCAGGGTAGCTACGAGCAGTACTTC	CASSLNPQGSYEQYF
TRBV10-3	.	.	TRBJ2-7	TGTGCCATCAGTGAGGGGGGGACAGACGAGCAGTACTTC	CAISEGGTDEQYF
TRBV9	.	TRBD1	TRBJ1-2	TGTGCCAGCAGCCCCGAGGACAGACAGGGCTATGGCTACACCTTC	CASSPEDRQGYGYTF
TRBV7-2	.	.	TRBJ1-4	TGTGCCAGCAGCCCAAACGGCGGGCTAACTAATGAAAAACTGTTTTTT	CASSPNGGLTNEKLFF
TRBV18	few	.	TRBJ1-1	TGTGCCAGCTCACCTTCACAGGGAACTGAAGCTTTCTTT	CASSPSQGTEAFF
TRBV5-4	.	TRBD1	TRBJ1-6	TGTGCCAGCAGCGACTCCGGACAGGACGGGAATTCACCCCTCCACTTT	CASSDSGQDGNSPLHF
TRBV28	.	.	TRBJ1-5	TGTGCCAGCACCCTCCGGGGGGCTGAGCAGCCCCAGCATTTT	CASTLRGAEQPQHF